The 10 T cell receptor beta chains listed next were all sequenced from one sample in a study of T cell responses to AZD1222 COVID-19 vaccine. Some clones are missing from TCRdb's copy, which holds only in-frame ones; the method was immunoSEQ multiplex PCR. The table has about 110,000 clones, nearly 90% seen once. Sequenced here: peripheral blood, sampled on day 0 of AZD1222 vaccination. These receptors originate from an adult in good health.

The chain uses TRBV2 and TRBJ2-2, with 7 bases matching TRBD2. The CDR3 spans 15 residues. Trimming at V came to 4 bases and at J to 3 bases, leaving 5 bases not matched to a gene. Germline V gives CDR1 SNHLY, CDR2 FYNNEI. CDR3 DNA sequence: TGTGCCAGCAGTGTCCAGGGAGGGTACACCGGGGAGCTGTTTTTT. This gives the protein CASSVQGGYTGELFF.

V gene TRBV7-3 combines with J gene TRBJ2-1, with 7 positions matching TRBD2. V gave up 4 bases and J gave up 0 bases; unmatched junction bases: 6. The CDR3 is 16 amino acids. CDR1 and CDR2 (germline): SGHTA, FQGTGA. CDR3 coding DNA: TGTGCCAGCAGCTACCAGAGCGGGAACTCCTACAATGAGCAGTTCTTC. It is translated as CASSYQSGNSYNEQFF.

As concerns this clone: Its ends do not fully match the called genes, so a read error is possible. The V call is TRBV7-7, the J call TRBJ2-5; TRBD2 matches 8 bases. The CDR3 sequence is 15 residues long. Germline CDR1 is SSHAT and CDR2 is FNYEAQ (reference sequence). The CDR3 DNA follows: TGTGCTAGCAGCCCCACGGTAGCGGGACAAGAGACCCAGTACTTC. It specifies CASSPTVAGQETQYF.

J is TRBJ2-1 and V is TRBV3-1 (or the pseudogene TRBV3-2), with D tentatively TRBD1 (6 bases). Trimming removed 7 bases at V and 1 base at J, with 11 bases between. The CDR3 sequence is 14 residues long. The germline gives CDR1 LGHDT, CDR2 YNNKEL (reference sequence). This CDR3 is CASTRRGSYNEQFF. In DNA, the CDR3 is TGTGCCAGCACTCGAAGGGGGTCCTACAATGAGCAGTTCTTC.

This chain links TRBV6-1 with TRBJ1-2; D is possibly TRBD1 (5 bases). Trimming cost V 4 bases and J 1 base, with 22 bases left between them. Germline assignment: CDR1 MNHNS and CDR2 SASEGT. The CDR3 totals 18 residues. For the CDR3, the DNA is TGTGCCAGCAGTGCACAGGCCAAACGTCTATACCATAACTATGGCTACACCTTC. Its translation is CASSAQAKRLYHNYGYTF.

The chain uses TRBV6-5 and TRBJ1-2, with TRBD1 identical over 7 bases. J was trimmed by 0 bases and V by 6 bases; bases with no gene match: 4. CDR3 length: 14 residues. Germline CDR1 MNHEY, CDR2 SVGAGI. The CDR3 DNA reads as TGTGCCAGCAGCCGACAGGGAACTAACTATGGCTACACCTTC. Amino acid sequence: CASSRQGTNYGYTF.

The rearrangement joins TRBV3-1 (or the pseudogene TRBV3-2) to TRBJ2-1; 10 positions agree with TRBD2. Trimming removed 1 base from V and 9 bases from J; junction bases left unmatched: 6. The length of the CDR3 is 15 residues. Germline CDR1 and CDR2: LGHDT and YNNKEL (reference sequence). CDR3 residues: CASSQAKRGGGEQFF. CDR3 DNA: TGTGCCAGCAGCCAAGCCAAGCGGGGGGGCGGTGAGCAGTTCTTC.

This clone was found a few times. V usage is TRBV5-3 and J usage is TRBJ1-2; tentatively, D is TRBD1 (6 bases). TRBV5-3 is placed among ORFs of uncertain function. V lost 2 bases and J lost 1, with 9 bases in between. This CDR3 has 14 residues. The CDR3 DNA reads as TGTGCCAGAAGCTTTTCCAGGGGTAACTATGGCTACACCTTC. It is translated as CARSFSRGNYGYTF.

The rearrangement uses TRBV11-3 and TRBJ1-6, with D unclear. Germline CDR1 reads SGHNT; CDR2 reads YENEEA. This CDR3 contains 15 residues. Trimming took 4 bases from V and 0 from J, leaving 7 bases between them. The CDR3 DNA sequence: TGTGCCAGCAGCTCGGAAAGCTCCTATAATTCACCCCTCCACTTT. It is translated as CASSSESSYNSPLHF.

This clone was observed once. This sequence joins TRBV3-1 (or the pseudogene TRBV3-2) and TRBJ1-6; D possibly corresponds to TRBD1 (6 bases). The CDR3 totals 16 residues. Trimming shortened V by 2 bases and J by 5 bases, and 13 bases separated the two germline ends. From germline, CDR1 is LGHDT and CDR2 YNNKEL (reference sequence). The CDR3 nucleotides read TGTGCCAGCAGCCAATGGCAGGGGTTAGATAATTCACCCCTCCACTTT. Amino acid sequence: CASSQWQGLDNSPLHF.